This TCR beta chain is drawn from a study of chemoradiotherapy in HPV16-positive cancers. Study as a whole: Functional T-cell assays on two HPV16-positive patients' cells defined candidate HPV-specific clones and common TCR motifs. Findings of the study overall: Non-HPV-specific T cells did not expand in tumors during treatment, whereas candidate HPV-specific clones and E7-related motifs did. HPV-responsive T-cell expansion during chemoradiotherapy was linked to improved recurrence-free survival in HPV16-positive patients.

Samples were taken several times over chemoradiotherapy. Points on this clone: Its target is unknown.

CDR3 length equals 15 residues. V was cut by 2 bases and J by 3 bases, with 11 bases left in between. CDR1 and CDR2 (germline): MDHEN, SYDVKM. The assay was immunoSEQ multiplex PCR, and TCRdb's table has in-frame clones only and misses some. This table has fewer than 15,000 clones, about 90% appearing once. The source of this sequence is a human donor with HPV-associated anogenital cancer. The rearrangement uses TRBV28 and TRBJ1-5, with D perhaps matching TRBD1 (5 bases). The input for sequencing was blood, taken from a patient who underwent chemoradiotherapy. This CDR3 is CASSLLGAINQPQHF. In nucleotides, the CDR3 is TGTGCCAGCAGTTTACTTGGGGCGATCAATCAGCCCCAGCATTTT.